This is a list of T cell receptor beta chains from one sample in a study of cytomegalovirus exposure and HLA in healthy donors. Data came from immunoSEQ multiplex PCR; TCRdb stores just in-frame clones and leaves some out. This table holds 70,000 or so clones. Material: PBMCs. These receptors all stem from a female donor in good health and CMV-seropositive. The CDR3 runs from the conserved cysteine through the conserved F or W. The D gene is left open where the match is weak.

v_gene,d_gene,j_gene,CDR3aa,CDR3nt
TRBV7-2,.,TRBJ1-5,CASSSDSYNQPQHF,TGTGCCAGCAGCTCGGACAGCTACAATCAGCCCCAGCATTTT
TRBV6-5,.,TRBJ2-6,CASSLRGSGANVLTF,TGTGCCAGCAGCCTAAGGGGGTCTGGGGCCAACGTCCTGACTTTC
TRBV7-2,.,TRBJ1-1,CASASGRNTEAFF,TGTGCCAGTGCGAGCGGTCGTAACACTGAAGCTTTCTTT
TRBV30,TRBD2,TRBJ2-1,CAWSGLAGYYNEQFF,TGTGCCTGGAGTGGGCTAGCGGGCTACTACAATGAGCAGTTCTTC
TRBV9,TRBD1,TRBJ2-7,CASSPRDSIYEQYF,TGTGCCAGCAGCCCACGGGACAGTATCTACGAGCAGTACTTC
TRBV6-5,.,TRBJ2-7,CASREGTVGIEQYF,TGTGCCAGCAGGGAGGGGACAGTAGGGATCGAGCAGTACTTC
TRBV4-2,.,TRBJ1-4,CASSHRYERDIQTNEKLFF,TGTGCCAGCAGCCATCGCTACGAACGGGACATCCAAACTAATGAAAAACTGTTTTTT
TRBV7-9,TRBD2,TRBJ2-1,CAIRAGLGAYNEQFF,TGTGCCATACGAGCGGGGTTAGGCGCATACAATGAGCAGTTCTTC
TRBV4-1,TRBD1,TRBJ1-5,CASSQVGQTGQPQHF,TGCGCCAGCAGCCAAGTGGGACAGACTGGTCAGCCCCAGCATTTT
TRBV21-1,.,TRBJ1-2,CASSNLQGTSSYGYTF,TGTGCCAGCAGCAACCTACAGGGGACCAGTTCCTATGGCTACACCTTC
TRBV7-8,.,TRBJ1-1,CASSPYGNTEAFF,TGTGCCAGCAGCCCATACGGGAACACTGAAGCTTTCTTT
TRBV5-1,TRBD1,TRBJ2-7,CASSLEQGAYYEQYF,TGCGCCAGCAGCTTGGAGCAGGGGGCATACTACGAGCAGTACTTC
TRBV5-8,TRBD1,TRBJ1-2,CASSSSDRANYGYTF,TGTGCCAGCAGCTCCTCAGACAGGGCGAACTATGGCTACACCTTC
TRBV18,.,TRBJ2-7,CASSPNRGPSAYEQYF,TGTGCCAGCTCACCGAACAGAGGGCCGAGCGCCTACGAGCAGTACTTC
TRBV6-1,.,TRBJ1-6,CASSARMKTGQTGADSPLHF,TGTGCCAGCAGTGCCCGGATGAAGACGGGACAAACTGGGGCGGATTCACCCCTACACTTT
TRBV19,.,TRBJ1-4,CASSIQGTNEKLFF,TGTGCCAGTAGTATTCAGGGGACTAATGAAAAACTGTTTTTT
TRBV19,.,TRBJ1-2,CASSTQGIQNYGYTF,TGTGCCAGTAGTACCCAGGGAATCCAGAACTATGGCTACACCTTC
TRBV6-5,.,TRBJ2-7,CASSYLGGEQYF,TGTGCCAGCAGTTACCTGGGGGGCGAGCAGTACTTC
TRBV4-2,TRBD2,TRBJ2-1,CASSRGGGANEQFF,TGTGCCAGCAGCCGGGGCGGGGGGGCGAATGAGCAGTTCTTC
TRBV19,.,TRBJ1-5,CAGTPKIGFNQPQHF,TGTGCCGGGACACCCAAGATCGGGTTCAATCAGCCCCAGCATTTT
TRBV19,.,TRBJ1-1,CASSRRGAGTEAFF,TGTGCCAGTAGTCGTCGGGGTGCGGGCACTGAAGCTTTCTTT
TRBV7-3,.,TRBJ2-3,CASSLRDGKSTDTQYF,TGTGCCAGCAGCTTGCGGGACGGCAAATCCACAGATACGCAGTATTTT
TRBV9,TRBD2,TRBJ2-2,CASSVAGGTTGELFF,TGTGCCAGCAGCGTAGCGGGGGGTACCACCGGGGAGCTGTTTTTT
TRBV29-1,.,TRBJ1-3,CSVESFSGNTIYF,TGCAGCGTTGAAAGCTTCTCTGGAAACACCATATATTTT
TRBV9,TRBD1,TRBJ1-2,CASSLGTGSWYGYTF,TGTGCCAGCAGCCTCGGGACAGGATCGTGGTATGGCTACACCTTC
TRBV7-8,.,TRBJ2-7,CARSSTNEQYF,TGTGCCAGAAGCTCTACCAACGAGCAGTACTTC
TRBV7-9,TRBD1,TRBJ1-2,CASSEVTGTGGNGYTF,TGTGCCAGCAGCGAAGTGACCGGGACAGGGGGCAACGGCTACACCTTC
TRBV2,.,TRBJ2-3,CASSEVPGYSTDTQYF,TGTGCCAGCAGTGAAGTTCCGGGATACTCCACAGATACGCAGTATTTT
TRBV7-6,.,TRBJ1-5,CASSLHGQPQHF,TGTGCCAGCAGCTTGCACGGACAACCCCAGCATTTT
TRBV6-4,TRBD1,TRBJ1-1,CASSQTGESEAFF,TGTGCCAGCAGTCAAACAGGGGAATCTGAAGCTTTCTTT
TRBV7-6,.,TRBJ1-2,CASSLEPTTAGQTNYGYTF,TGTGCCAGCAGCTTAGAACCCACCACCGCAGGACAGACTAACTATGGCTACACCTTC
TRBV2,.,TRBJ1-5,CASSEDHQVQPQHF,TGTGCCAGCAGTGAAGACCACCAGGTCCAGCCCCAGCATTTT